This T cell receptor beta chain was sequenced during a study of siplizumab effects on memory and regulatory T cells. Comment on this clone: Its antigen is unidentified.

The table came from immunoSEQ multiplex PCR; TCRdb's copy has only in-frame clones and leaves some out. Counted here are approximately 60,000 clones, 90% to 97% occurring once; the ten biggest clones make up about 0.1%. V was pared by 2 bases and J by 1 base, with 8 bases between. The germline CDR1 and CDR2 sequences are KGHSH and LQKENI. This CDR3 comprises 14 residues. Findings and limits, study-wide: Memory cells that were CD4+ and unstimulated gave rise to alloreactive sequences, which siplizumab significantly reduced. Sequences below about 10^-5 frequency were poorly captured, and few alloreactive clones mapped to unstimulated subsets. Neither a naive nor a memory phenotype was assignable to roughly 80-96% of proliferating CD4+ or CD8+ clones.

This clonotype was sampled from a human donor in good health. Sequenced material: naive CD8+ T cells sorted from blood. The chain joins TRBV18 to TRBJ1-1; tentatively, D is TRBD1 (5 bases). The chain's CDR3 is CASSPDDRNTEAFF. CDR3 DNA: TGTGCCAGCTCACCAGATGACAGGAACACTGAAGCTTTCTTT. Variable domain in full (rest from reference TRBV18 and TRBJ1-1): NAGVMQNPRHLVRRRGQEARLRCSPMKGHSHVYWYRQLPEEGLKFMVYLQKENIIDESGMPKERFSAEFPKEGPSILRIQQVVRGDSAAYFCASSPDDRNTEAFFGQGTRLTVV.